Detailed here is one T cell receptor (beta chain). Its ends do not fully match the called genes, so a read error is possible. Germline assignment: CDR1 DFQATT and CDR2 SNEGSKA (reference sequence). The CDR3 extends over 14 amino acids. This sample's RNA came from whole unsorted tissue. Between August and November 2014, newly diagnosed, chemotherapy-naive lung cancer patients underwent thoracic surgery in China. TCRbeta libraries were built with three rounds of nested PCR, modified from ARM-PCR. MiXCR was run by TCRdb on the multiplex PCR reads, yielding one entry per CDR3 protein. The repertoire includes approximately 120,000 distinct CDR3 sequences, about 75% of them detected once, and about 39% sits in the top ten. These data originate in a study of tumor and adjacent non-tumor tissue in lung cancer. Study-level information: Histology: under 15 adenocarcinoma, a couple of squamous cell carcinoma, 1 small cell lung cancer. Aged about 30 to 85 years, patients included nine to eleven men and 4 to 6 women with stage I to III disease.

The J gene is TRBJ2-1, the V gene TRBV20-1; D gene uncertain. This TCR derives from a woman aged 55-69 years with non-small cell lung cancer. Sample: lung tumor tissue. The CDR3: CSARMEVGFNEQFF. The CDR3 nucleotides read TGCAGTGCTAGAATGGAAGTGGGTTTCAATGAACAGTTCTTC.